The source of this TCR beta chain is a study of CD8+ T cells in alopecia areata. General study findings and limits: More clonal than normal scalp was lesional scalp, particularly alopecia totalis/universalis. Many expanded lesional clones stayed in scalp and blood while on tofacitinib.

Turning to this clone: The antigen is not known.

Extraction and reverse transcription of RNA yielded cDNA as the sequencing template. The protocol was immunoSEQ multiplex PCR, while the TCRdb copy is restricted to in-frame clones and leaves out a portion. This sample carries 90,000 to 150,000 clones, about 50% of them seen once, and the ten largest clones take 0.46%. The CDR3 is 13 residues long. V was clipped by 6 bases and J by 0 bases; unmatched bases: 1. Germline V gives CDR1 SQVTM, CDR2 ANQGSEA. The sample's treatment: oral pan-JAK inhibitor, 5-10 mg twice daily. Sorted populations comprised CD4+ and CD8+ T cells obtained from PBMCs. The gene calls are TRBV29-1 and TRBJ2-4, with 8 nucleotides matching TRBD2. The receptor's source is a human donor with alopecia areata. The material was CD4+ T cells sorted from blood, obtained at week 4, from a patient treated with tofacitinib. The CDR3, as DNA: TGCAGCGTCCGGGGGGGAGCCAAAAACATTCAGTACTTC. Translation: CSVRGGAKNIQYF.